This passage covers 12 T cell receptor beta chains from one sample sequenced in a study of blood T cell repertoires in COVID-19. Libraries were prepared by immunoSEQ multiplex PCR; TCRdb keeps only in-frame clonotypes and omits some of them. The sample comprises some 48,000 clones, 80% to 90% of which are singletons, and about 3% rests with the top ten. Material for sequencing was peripheral blood. These receptors were collected from a woman aged 80 or over with COVID-19, enrolled during active disease.

The chain combines TRBV4-2 with TRBJ2-3, with TRBD1 matching 8 bases. Losses at the gene ends were 2 bases for V and 0 bases for J; bases not matched to a gene: 1. The CDR3 sequence is 15 residues long. Germline lookup yields CDR1 LGHNA and CDR2 YNFKEQ. Here the CDR3 reads CASSQRTGSTDTQYF. CDR3 coding DNA: TGTGCCAGCAGCCAAAGGACAGGGAGCACAGATACGCAGTATTTT.

The chain employs TRBV5-8 and TRBJ2-5; D is perhaps TRBD1 (6 bases). Germline loops: CDR1 SGHTS, CDR2 YDEGEE. The CDR3 spans 14 residues. Trimming removed 0 bases from V and 5 bases from J, with 11 bases in between. The CDR3 is CASSLDRARETQYF. The CDR3 DNA follows: TGTGCCAGCAGCTTGGACAGGGCGAGGGAGACCCAGTACTTC.

Here the CDR3 reads CASSQGQGWGTEAFF. CDR3 DNA: TGTGCCAGCTCCCAAGGACAGGGATGGGGCACTGAAGCTTTCTTT. The chain carries TRBV18 and TRBJ1-1, with 8 bases aligning to TRBD1. Germline CDR1 reads KGHSH; CDR2 reads LQKENI. The V gene end was trimmed by 6 bases and the J gene end by 4 bases; junction bases not matched to a gene: 10. The CDR3 loop spans 15 amino acids.

The rearrangement joins TRBV7-2 to TRBJ1-4, with D hard to call. The CDR3 sequence is 14 residues long. The germline gives CDR1 SGHTA, CDR2 FQGNSA. The V and J ends lost 1 base and 4 bases respectively, with 7 bases between them. The CDR3 is CASSLGQFNEKLFF. DNA for the CDR3: TGTGCCAGCAGCTTAGGCCAGTTTAATGAAAAACTGTTTTTT.

The CDR3 DNA follows: TGTGCCAGCAGCCTCACGCAACAGGCCCGGACTAACTATGGCTACACCTTC. Translating gives CASSLTQQARTNYGYTF. The chain joins TRBV3-1 (or the pseudogene TRBV3-2) to TRBJ1-2; D is possibly TRBD1 (5 bases). V was pared by 4 bases and J by 0 bases, with 18 bases between. The germline CDR1 and CDR2 sequences are LGHDT and YNNKEL (reference sequence). The CDR3 spans 17 residues.

The chain employs TRBV19 and TRBJ1-4; 9 bases are shared with TRBD1. Trimming cost V 7 bases and J 9 bases; bases outside gene matches: 9. This CDR3 region has 14 residues. CDR1 and CDR2 (germline): LNHDA, SQIVND (reference sequence). The CDR3 is CASNLPGQGKKLFF. CDR3 nucleotides: TGTGCCAGTAACCTACCGGGACAGGGAAAAAAACTGTTTTTT.

The chain employs TRBV6-5 and TRBJ1-2; 7 bases match TRBD1. V shed 6 bases, J shed 8 bases, and the junction held 9 bases outside the gene matches. Per germline, CDR1 MNHEY and CDR2 SVGAGI. CDR3 length: 13 amino acids. The CDR3 region is CASSFDRVGGYTF. The CDR3, as DNA: TGTGCCAGCAGCTTCGACAGGGTTGGCGGCTACACCTTC.

The chain is built from TRBV19 and TRBJ2-2; D is uncertain. This CDR3 has 15 amino acids. V shed 6 bases and J shed 0 bases, with 11 bases lying between them. Per the germline V gene, CDR1 is LNHDA and CDR2 is SQIVND (reference sequence). The CDR3 reads CASSRGGPNTGELFF. The CDR3 DNA sequence: TGTGCCAGTAGCCGCGGCGGCCCGAACACCGGGGAGCTGTTTTTT.

The J gene is TRBJ2-5, the V gene TRBV2; D ambiguous. Between the trimmed V and J ends, which lost 4 bases and 7 bases, there was a span of 13 bases. CDR1 is SNHLY, CDR2 FYNNEI, per germline. The CDR3 runs to 13 residues. DNA of the CDR3: TGTGCCAGCAGTGTCGATCCCGTCGGGACCCAGTACTTC. Translated: CASSVDPVGTQYF.

This sequence joins TRBV6-6 and TRBJ1-1; D is ambiguous. Germline values: CDR1 MNHNY, CDR2 SVGAGI (reference sequence). CDR3 length equals 15 residues. Trimming left V 0 bases short and J 0 bases short, with 8 bases between. CDR3: CASSYSARVNTEAFF. In DNA, the CDR3 is TGTGCCAGCAGTTACTCAGCGCGAGTGAACACTGAAGCTTTCTTT.

A single count supports this clone. The V and J genes are TRBV25-1 and TRBJ2-7; possible D gene TRBD2, 6 bases. The CDR3 has 13 amino acids. Trimming took 7 bases from V and 2 from J, leaving 12 bases between them. CDR1 is MGHDK, CDR2 SYGVNS, per germline. The CDR3 DNA is TGTGCCAGCACGGGGACTGAAGCCTACGAGCAGTACTTC. It yields the protein CASTGTEAYEQYF.

The V call is TRBV7-6, the J call TRBJ2-3, with D unclear. V gave up 5 bases and J gave up 0 bases, with 15 bases separating them. Germline-derived CDR1 and CDR2 are SGHVS and FNYEAQ. The length of the CDR3 is 16 residues. CDR3: CASSPRSRTSTDTQYF. The CDR3 DNA is TGTGCCAGCAGCCCCCGTTCGAGAACTAGCACAGATACGCAGTATTTT.